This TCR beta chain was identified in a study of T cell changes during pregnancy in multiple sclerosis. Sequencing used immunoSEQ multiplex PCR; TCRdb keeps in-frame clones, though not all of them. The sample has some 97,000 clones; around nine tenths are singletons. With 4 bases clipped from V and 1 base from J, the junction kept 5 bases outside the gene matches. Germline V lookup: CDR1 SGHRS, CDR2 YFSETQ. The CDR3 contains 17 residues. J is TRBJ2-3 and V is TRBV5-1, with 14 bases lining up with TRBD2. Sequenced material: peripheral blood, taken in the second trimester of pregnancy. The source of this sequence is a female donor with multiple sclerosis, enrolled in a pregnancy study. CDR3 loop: CASSTRLAGGGTDTQYF. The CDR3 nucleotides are TGCGCCAGCAGCACTCGACTAGCGGGGGGGGGCACAGATACGCAGTATTTT.